The 11 T cell receptor beta chains reported below all come from one sample, sequenced in a study of OX40 agonist ivuxolimab in advanced cancers. Profiling relied on immunoSEQ multiplex PCR, and the TCRdb table lists in-frame clones only, not all of them. The table has 22,000 or so clones, around four fifths seen once; the top ten hold about 35%. The sequences come from CD4+ or CD8+ T cells sorted from blood, collected in a trial of the OX40 agonist ivuxolimab. All receptors come from an adult with an advanced solid tumor such as melanoma, head and neck, liver or kidney cancer.

The chain combines TRBV30 with TRBJ1-2, with unresolved D. V dropped 3 bases and J dropped 7 bases, with 15 bases sitting between them. The germline V gene encodes CDR1 GTSNPN and CDR2 SVGIG (reference sequence). CDR3 length: 13 amino acids. The CDR3 region is CAWSEIVSGGYTF. The CDR3 DNA follows: TGTGCCTGGAGCGAAATAGTATCGGGTGGCTACACCTTC.

The CDR3 here is CASSFGISVYEQYF. Here the CDR3 DNA reads TGTGCCAGCAGCTTCGGTATTTCAGTCTACGAGCAGTACTTC. The chain links TRBV7-2 to TRBJ2-7; no reliable D call. This CDR3 is 14 amino acids long. V was cut by 3 bases and J by 3 bases, with 12 bases left in between. Germline-derived CDR1 and CDR2 are SGHTA and FQGNSA. Full variable domain (outside the CDR3, taken from reference TRBV7-2 and TRBJ2-7): GAGVSQSPSNKVTEKGKDVELRCDPISGHTALYWYRQSLGQGLEFLIYFQGNSAPDKSGLPSDRFSAERTGGSVSTLTIQRTQQEDSAVYLCASSFGISVYEQYFGPGTRLTVT.

CDR3 sequence (DNA): TGCAGCGTTGACGGTATCTCAACTAGGGCGGGAGTTAATGCGCAGTATTTT. As protein: CSVDGISTRAGVNAQYF. The chain couples TRBV29-1 to TRBJ2-3; 7 positions agree with TRBD2. CDR1 and CDR2 (germline): SQVTM, ANQGSEA. This CDR3 contains 17 residues. Trimming took 3 bases from V and 10 from J; bases not matched to a gene: 22.

The V and J genes are TRBV11-2 and TRBJ1-1; TRBD1 is a possible D gene (6 bases). Trimming cost V 5 bases and J 3 bases, with 13 bases left between them. The CDR3 totals 14 residues. Germline CDR1 SGHAT, CDR2 FQNNGV. The DNA for the CDR3 is TGTGCCAGCAGCAATACAGGGTGGGACACTGAAGCTTTCTTT. Translation: CASSNTGWDTEAFF.

The rearrangement joins TRBV15 to TRBJ2-3; 7 bases map to TRBD1. CDR3 length: 15 residues. Per the germline V gene, CDR1 is LNHNV and CDR2 is YYDKDF (reference sequence). With V trimmed by 11 bases and J by 0 bases, 11 bases remained unmatched. The CDR3 DNA reads TGTGCCGCTAGGACAGGAGAAACTAGCACAGATACGCAGTATTTT. It is translated as CAARTGETSTDTQYF.

This sequence joins TRBV5-1 and TRBJ2-2; 12 bases fit TRBD1. The CDR3 is made up of 16 amino acids. V trimming: 1 base; J trimming: 7 bases; junction bases outside the gene matches: 5. Per germline, CDR1 SGHRS and CDR2 YFSETQ. As DNA, the CDR3 is TGCGCCAGCAGCTTGAAGGGACAGGGGGCAAACGGGGAGCTGTTTTTT. It encodes CASSLKGQGANGELFF.

CDR3 sequence: CASSDSIAALNEQFF. The CDR3 DNA is TGTGCCAGCAGCGACTCGATTGCGGCCCTCAATGAGCAGTTCTTC. The chain combines TRBV9 with TRBJ2-1; D gene unclear. The V and J ends lost 3 bases and 6 bases respectively, with 16 bases between them. CDR1 is SGDLS, CDR2 YYNGEE, per germline. CDR3 length equals 15 residues.

This clone was counted between two and nine times. This chain links TRBV5-6 with TRBJ2-1, with 10 bases aligning to TRBD2. Germline V gene data show CDR1 as SGHDT and CDR2 as YYEEEE. This CDR3 spans 17 amino acids. V dropped 5 bases and J dropped 9; count of bases not matched to a gene: 17. The CDR3 sequence is CASRGGLAVHTEVEQFF. CDR3 DNA: TGTGCCAGCAGGGGAGGACTAGCGGTTCATACGGAGGTTGAGCAGTTCTTC.

The J gene is TRBJ1-4, the V gene TRBV6-1, with D unresolved. Trimming left V 1 base short and J 3 bases short, with 9 bases between. The germline CDR1 and CDR2 sequences are MNHNS and SASEGT. This CDR3 region has 15 residues. CDR3 sequence reads: CASSEGGVANEKLFF. The CDR3 DNA reads as TGTGCCAGCAGTGAAGGAGGAGTCGCTAATGAAAAACTGTTTTTT.

V usage is TRBV29-1 and J usage is TRBJ2-1; D is perhaps TRBD1 (6 bases). Germline V lookup: CDR1 SQVTM, CDR2 ANQGSEA. This CDR3 contains 14 residues. V gave up 3 bases and J gave up 10 bases, with 19 bases separating them. CDR3 region: CSVEAKYGTLEQFF. CDR3 DNA sequence: TGCAGCGTTGAGGCCAAATACGGGACACTCGAGCAGTTCTTC.

This clone rates as medium-sized (0.01 to 0.1%). The chain is built from TRBV7-2 and TRBJ1-5, with unresolved D. The CDR3 is 13 residues long. Germline loops: CDR1 SGHTA, CDR2 FQGNSA. V was clipped by 2 bases and J by 5 bases, with 7 bases between them. The CDR3: CASSLYGHQPQHF. As DNA, the CDR3 is TGTGCCAGCAGCTTATACGGCCATCAGCCCCAGCATTTT. Using reference TRBV7-2 and TRBJ1-5 for the parts outside the CDR3, the full variable domain is GAGVSQSPSNKVTEKGKDVELRCDPISGHTALYWYRQSLGQGLEFLIYFQGNSAPDKSGLPSDRFSAERTGGSVSTLTIQRTQQEDSAVYLCASSLYGHQPQHFGDGTRLSIL.